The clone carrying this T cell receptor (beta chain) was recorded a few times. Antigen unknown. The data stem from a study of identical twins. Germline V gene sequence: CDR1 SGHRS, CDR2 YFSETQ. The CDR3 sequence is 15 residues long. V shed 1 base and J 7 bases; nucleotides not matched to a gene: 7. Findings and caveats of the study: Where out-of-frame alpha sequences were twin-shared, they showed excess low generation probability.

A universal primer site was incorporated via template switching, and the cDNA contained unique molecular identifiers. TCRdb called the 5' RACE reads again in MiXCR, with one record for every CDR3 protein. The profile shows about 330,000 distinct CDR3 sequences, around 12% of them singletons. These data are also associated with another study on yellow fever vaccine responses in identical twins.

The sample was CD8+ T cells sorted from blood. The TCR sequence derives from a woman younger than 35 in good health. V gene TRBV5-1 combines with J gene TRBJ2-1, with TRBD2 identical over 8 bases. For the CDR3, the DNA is TGCGCCAGCAGCTTGAGCGGGAGTTACGTGAATGAGCAGTTCTTC. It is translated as CASSLSGSYVNEQFF. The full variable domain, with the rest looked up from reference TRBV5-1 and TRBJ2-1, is KAGVTQTPRYLIKTRGQQVTLSCSPISGHRSVSWYQQTPGQGLQFLFEYFSETQRNKGNFPGRFSGRQFSNSRSEMNVSTLELGDSALYLCASSLSGSYVNEQFFGPGTRLTVL.